The 17 T cell receptor beta chains reported below all come from one sample, sequenced in a study of blood T cell repertoires in COVID-19. Data came from immunoSEQ multiplex PCR; TCRdb stores just in-frame clones and leaves some out. Counted here are 100,000 to 150,000 clones, about 91% occurring once; the ten biggest clones make up 10%. Sequencing was done on a sample of peripheral blood. These receptor sequences come from a man aged 50 or older with acute or convalescent COVID-19.

The chain links TRBV28 to TRBJ2-7; 8 bases are a match to TRBD1. The CDR3 is made up of 12 amino acids. Looked up from germline, CDR1 is MDHEN and CDR2 is SYDVKM. V trimming: 1 base; J trimming: 12 bases; junction bases outside the gene matches: 5. The CDR3 DNA follows: TGTGCCAGCAGTTTATCCGGACAGGGTCGGTACTTC. Translated, it gives CASSLSGQGRYF.

The CDR3 here is CASSTTGNQPQHF. DNA of the CDR3: TGTGCCAGTAGTACGACAGGAAATCAGCCCCAGCATTTT. The J gene is TRBJ1-5, the V gene TRBV19; D possibly corresponds to TRBD1 (6 bases). The ends were cut back, 4 bases at V and 4 bases at J, with 8 bases in the middle. CDR3 length: 13 amino acids. Germline loops: CDR1 LNHDA, CDR2 SQIVND (reference sequence).

This clone was detected once. The chain is built from TRBV19 and TRBJ1-4; D is possibly TRBD1 (6 bases). CDR1 is LNHDA and CDR2 is SQIVND in the germline V gene (reference sequence). The V gene lost 10 bases and the J gene lost 0 bases, with 27 bases spanning the gap. The CDR3 is 19 residues long. The CDR3 DNA is TGTGCCACTCCGTCTCCTTCAGGGGCTACCTATCCAACTAATGAAAAACTGTTTTTT. Protein product: CATPSPSGATYPTNEKLFF. Looking up the rest from reference TRBV19 and TRBJ1-4 gives the full variable domain: DGGITQSPKYLFRKEGQNVTLSCEQNLNHDAMYWYRQDPGQGLRLIYYSQIVNDFQKGDIAEGYSVSREKKESFPLTVTSAQKNPTAFYLCATPSPSGATYPTNEKLFFGSGTQLSVL.

CDR3 in DNA: TGTGCCAGCAGACCGACTGGACAGGGGCCGACCGGGGAGCTGTTTTTT. This sequence encodes CASRPTGQGPTGELFF. The rearrangement links TRBV27 to TRBJ2-2; 9 bases line up with TRBD1. Unmatched junction bases numbered 10, after V lost 6 bases and J lost 5 bases. This CDR3 region has 16 residues. The germline V gene encodes CDR1 MNHEY and CDR2 SMNVEV (reference sequence).

The V gene is TRBV19, the J gene TRBJ1-2; 7 bases are a match to TRBD1. V was clipped by 3 bases and J by 7 bases; unmatched bases: 11. From germline, CDR1 is LNHDA and CDR2 SQIVND (reference sequence). This CDR3 comprises 15 residues. DNA of the CDR3: TGTGCCAGTAGTATTGCACAGGGGTCTGTCGGTGGCTACACCTTC. As protein: CASSIAQGSVGGYTF.

The V call is TRBV19, the J call TRBJ2-3; 10 positions match TRBD2. Germline V gene data show CDR1 as LNHDA and CDR2 as SQIVND (reference sequence). The CDR3 sequence is 15 residues long. Unmatched junction bases numbered 4, after V lost 5 bases and J lost 2 bases. For the CDR3, the DNA is TGTGCCAGTAGTCGTAGCGGGAGGACCACAGATACGCAGTATTTT. This codes for CASSRSGRTTDTQYF.

The J gene is TRBJ1-1, the V gene TRBV19; perhaps TRBD1 as D (6 bases). This CDR3 comprises 13 residues. Germline-derived CDR1 and CDR2 are LNHDA and SQIVND (reference sequence). V shed 6 bases and J shed 6 bases, with 14 bases lying between them. Written as DNA, the CDR3 is TGTGCCAGTAGCGCAGGGGAATGGGCTGAAGCTTTCTTT. It is translated as CASSAGEWAEAFF.

The chain recombines TRBV6-6 with TRBJ1-2; 11 nucleotides agree with TRBD1. Trimming removed 5 bases from V and 2 bases from J; junction bases left unmatched: 4. CDR3 size: 15 residues. Per germline, CDR1 MNHNY and CDR2 SVGAGI (reference sequence). The chain's CDR3 is CASSQGQGANYGYTF. Here the CDR3 DNA reads TGTGCCAGCAGTCAAGGACAGGGGGCGAACTATGGCTACACCTTC.

The V call is TRBV3-1 (or the pseudogene TRBV3-2), the J call TRBJ1-2; D ambiguous. V shed 0 bases and J shed 4 bases, with 6 bases lying between them. In germline, CDR1 is LGHDT, CDR2 YNNKEL (reference sequence). There are 13 residues in the CDR3. The chain's CDR3 is CASSQERVYGYTF. Written as DNA, the CDR3 is TGTGCCAGCAGCCAAGAACGAGTCTATGGCTACACCTTC.

This chain connects TRBV28 to TRBJ1-1; no firm D call. The CDR3 consists of 10 residues. Germline-derived CDR1 and CDR2 are MDHEN and SYDVKM. With 10 bases removed from V and 11 bases from J, the gap between germline ends came to 14 bases. The CDR3 protein is CATTGRTAFF. CDR3 nucleotide sequence: TGTGCCACCACGGGAAGAACTGCTTTCTTT.

This clone was recorded only once. The chain joins TRBV9 to TRBJ1-3; TRBD1 is a possible D gene (5 bases). The germline CDR1 and CDR2 sequences are SGDLS and YYNGEE. V lost 0 bases and J lost 6, with 10 bases in between. There are 14 residues in the CDR3. The CDR3 DNA follows: TGTGCCAGCAGCGTAGGGGTAGGGGAAAACACCATATATTTT. Its translation: CASSVGVGENTIYF.

This chain connects TRBV9 to TRBJ2-6, with TRBD1 matching 9 bases. V shed 0 bases and J 0 bases; nucleotides not matched to a gene: 7. The length of the CDR3 is 19 residues. The germline V gene encodes CDR1 SGDLS and CDR2 YYNGEE. Here the CDR3 reads CASSVERTGGYSGANVLTF. CDR3 bases: TGTGCCAGCAGCGTAGAGAGAACAGGGGGCTACTCTGGGGCCAACGTCCTGACTTTC.

This chain joins TRBV6-4 and TRBJ2-1; possible D gene TRBD2, 6 bases. Trimming took 4 bases from V and 5 from J, leaving 15 bases between them. This CDR3 is built from 15 residues. Per the germline V gene, CDR1 is MRHNA and CDR2 is SNTAGT. This CDR3 is CASSVAAEGNNEQFF. CDR3 bases: TGTGCCAGCAGTGTGGCAGCGGAGGGGAACAATGAGCAGTTCTTC.

J is TRBJ1-5 and V is TRBV18; a possible D gene is TRBD1 (6 bases). Germline CDR1 reads KGHSH; CDR2 reads LQKENI. The CDR3 extends over 15 amino acids. V was pared by 2 bases and J by 7 bases, with 15 bases between. In nucleotides, the CDR3 is TGTGCCAGCTCACCAGGGACAAAAGCGTGGCAGCCCCAGCATTTT. Translating gives CASSPGTKAWQPQHF.

The V and J genes are TRBV6-6 and TRBJ1-2, with 8 bases that match TRBD1. The V gene end was trimmed by 5 bases and the J gene end by 2 bases; junction bases not matched to a gene: 1. CDR3 length: 13 amino acids. Germline V gives CDR1 MNHNY, CDR2 SVGAGI (reference sequence). CDR3 bases: TGTGCCAGCAGTCGGACAGGGAACTATGGCTACACCTTC. Residues: CASSRTGNYGYTF.

The table lists this clone with a count of one. This chain uses TRBV5-1 with TRBJ2-1, with 8 bases identical to TRBD1. J lost 2 bases, V lost 0 bases, and 10 bases had no gene match. The CDR3 is 18 residues long. CDR1 is SGHRS and CDR2 is YFSETQ in the germline V gene. The CDR3, as DNA: TGCGCCAGCAGCTTGGGAGGGACAGGCTTGGCCCCCTACAATGAGCAGTTCTTC. This translates into CASSLGGTGLAPYNEQFF.

V usage is TRBV27 and J usage is TRBJ1-2; D is unclear. Germline V CDR1 and CDR2: MNHEY, SMNVEV (reference sequence). The CDR3 runs to 13 residues. Trimming took 3 bases from V and 9 from J, leaving 14 bases between them. The CDR3, as DNA: TGTGCCAGCAGTTTGCGAGGCTATGGCCGCTACACCTTC. Translation: CASSLRGYGRYTF.